This TCR beta chain was retrieved from a study of regulatory T cells in long-lasting Graves disease. General study findings and limits: When disease was persistent, TRBV28, TRBJ1-2 and TRBJ2-5 were the favored segments. Study of thyroid tissue was not done, with only peripheral blood studied.

In this sample, this clonotype turned up a few times. Antigen unknown. Regarding time point: newly diagnosed GD, antithyroid drugs for less than 3 months. The authors made the TCR library using RNA they extracted from PBMCs. This CDR3 has 15 amino acids. The ends lost 6 bases at V and 6 bases at J; junction bases unmatched: 4. Building of the TCR beta libraries involved iRepertoire HTBI primers and Arm-PCR of CDR3 regions. TCRdb re-analysed the multiplex PCR reads in MiXCR, keeping a single row per CDR3 protein. Found here are hundreds of thousands of distinct CDR3 sequences, approximately 15% of them singletons; the top ten hold roughly a tenth. The same specimen was also included in a second study, on T cells in Graves' hyperthyroidism and ophthalmopathy. That work adds: The diagnoses drew upon clinical symptoms, serum thyroxine and TRAb, thyroid ultrasound and orbital computed tomography.

This receptor was taken from a man aged 25-45 years with Graves disease. This sample comprised peripheral blood mononuclear cells (PBMCs), obtained at new diagnosis, from a patient treated with antithyroid drugs. This chain connects TRBV12-3 or TRBV12-4 to TRBJ2-1; 14 nucleotides line up with TRBD2. The CDR3 DNA follows: TGTGCCAGCAGCACCGGGACTAGCGGGAGCAATGAGCAGTTCTTC. This gives the protein CASSTGTSGSNEQFF.